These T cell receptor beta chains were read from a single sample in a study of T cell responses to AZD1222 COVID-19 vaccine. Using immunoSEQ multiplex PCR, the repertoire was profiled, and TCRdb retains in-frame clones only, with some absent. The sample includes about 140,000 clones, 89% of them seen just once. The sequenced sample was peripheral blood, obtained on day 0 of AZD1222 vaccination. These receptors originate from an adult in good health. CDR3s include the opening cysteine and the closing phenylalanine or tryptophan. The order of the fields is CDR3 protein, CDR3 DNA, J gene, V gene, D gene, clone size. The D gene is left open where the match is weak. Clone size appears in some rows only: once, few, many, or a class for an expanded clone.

CDR3 protein: CASSFSGSTYNEQFF
CDR3 DNA: TGCGCCAGCAGCTTCAGCGGGTCAACCTACAATGAGCAGTTCTTC
J gene: TRBJ2-1
V gene: TRBV5-1
D gene: -
clone size: once

CDR3 protein: CASSPPWGIAKNIQYF
CDR3 DNA: TGCGCCAGCAGCCCCCCCTGGGGGATAGCCAAAAACATTCAGTACTTC
J gene: TRBJ2-4
V gene: TRBV4-1
D gene: -
clone size: once

CDR3 protein: CASSLGGKETQYF
CDR3 DNA: TGTGCCAGCAGCTTAGGGGGGAAGGAGACCCAGTACTTC
J gene: TRBJ2-5
V gene: TRBV7-2
D gene: -
clone size: once

CDR3 protein: CASSQGRSSGGEETQYF
CDR3 DNA: TGCGCCAGCAGCCAAGGGCGTTCTAGCGGAGGGGAAGAGACCCAGTACTTC
J gene: TRBJ2-5
V gene: TRBV4-3
D gene: TRBD2
clone size: -

CDR3 protein: CASTWGARYGYTF
CDR3 DNA: TGTGCCAGCACATGGGGGGCGAGGTATGGCTACACCTTC
J gene: TRBJ1-2
V gene: TRBV6-5
D gene: -
clone size: -

CDR3 protein: CASSQVGRGLSPLHF
CDR3 DNA: TGCGCCAGCAGCCAAGTGGGCAGGGGGCTTTCACCCCTCCACTTT
J gene: TRBJ1-6
V gene: TRBV4-1
D gene: TRBD1
clone size: -

CDR3 protein: CASSPQGSYEQYF
CDR3 DNA: TGTGCCAGCTCGCCACAGGGGTCCTACGAGCAGTACTTC
J gene: TRBJ2-7
V gene: TRBV18
D gene: TRBD1
clone size: -

CDR3 protein: CASSLDRGGQPQHF
CDR3 DNA: TGTGCCAGCAGCCTCGACAGGGGAGGTCAGCCCCAGCATTTT
J gene: TRBJ1-5
V gene: TRBV7-2
D gene: TRBD1
clone size: -

CDR3 protein: CASSIDLAGGETQYF
CDR3 DNA: TGTGCCAGCAGCATAGACCTAGCGGGGGGAGAGACCCAGTACTTC
J gene: TRBJ2-5
V gene: TRBV7-2
D gene: TRBD2
clone size: -

CDR3 protein: CASSQRRGGGGTDTQYF
CDR3 DNA: TGTGCCAGCAGCCAACGAAGGGGCGGGGGGGGCACAGATACGCAGTATTTT
J gene: TRBJ2-3
V gene: TRBV4-2
D gene: TRBD2
clone size: -

CDR3 protein: CSVERGGANTGELFF
CDR3 DNA: TGCAGCGTTGAAAGGGGGGGCGCGAACACCGGGGAGCTGTTTTTT
J gene: TRBJ2-2
V gene: TRBV29-1
D gene: -
clone size: -

CDR3 protein: CSVRQDGNQPQHF
CDR3 DNA: TGCAGCGTTCGGCAGGACGGAAATCAGCCCCAGCATTTT
J gene: TRBJ1-5
V gene: TRBV29-1
D gene: -
clone size: -

CDR3 protein: CASSDPAASYEQYF
CDR3 DNA: TGTGCCAGCAGTGATCCCGCAGCCTCCTACGAGCAGTACTTC
J gene: TRBJ2-7
V gene: TRBV25-1
D gene: -
clone size: -

CDR3 protein: CASSLPWGNNSPLHF
CDR3 DNA: TGTGCCAGCAGCTTACCGTGGGGTAATAATTCACCCCTCCACTTT
J gene: TRBJ1-6
V gene: TRBV7-9
D gene: -
clone size: -

CDR3 protein: CSVAAPTGGSYEQYF
CDR3 DNA: TGCAGCGTGGCCGCCCCGACGGGAGGCTCCTACGAGCAGTACTTC
J gene: TRBJ2-7
V gene: TRBV29-1
D gene: TRBD2
clone size: few

CDR3 protein: CASGRDSLETQYF
CDR3 DNA: TGTGCCAGTGGCCGGGACAGTTTGGAGACCCAGTACTTC
J gene: TRBJ2-5
V gene: TRBV19
D gene: TRBD1
clone size: -

CDR3 protein: CASSSTGQSNQPQHF
CDR3 DNA: TGTGCCAGCAGCTCCACTGGCCAGAGCAATCAGCCCCAGCATTTT
J gene: TRBJ1-5
V gene: TRBV5-6
D gene: -
clone size: -

CDR3 protein: CASSLAGREKLFF
CDR3 DNA: TGTGCCAGCAGCTTAGCGGGACGGGAAAAACTGTTTTTT
J gene: TRBJ1-4
V gene: TRBV7-9
D gene: -
clone size: once